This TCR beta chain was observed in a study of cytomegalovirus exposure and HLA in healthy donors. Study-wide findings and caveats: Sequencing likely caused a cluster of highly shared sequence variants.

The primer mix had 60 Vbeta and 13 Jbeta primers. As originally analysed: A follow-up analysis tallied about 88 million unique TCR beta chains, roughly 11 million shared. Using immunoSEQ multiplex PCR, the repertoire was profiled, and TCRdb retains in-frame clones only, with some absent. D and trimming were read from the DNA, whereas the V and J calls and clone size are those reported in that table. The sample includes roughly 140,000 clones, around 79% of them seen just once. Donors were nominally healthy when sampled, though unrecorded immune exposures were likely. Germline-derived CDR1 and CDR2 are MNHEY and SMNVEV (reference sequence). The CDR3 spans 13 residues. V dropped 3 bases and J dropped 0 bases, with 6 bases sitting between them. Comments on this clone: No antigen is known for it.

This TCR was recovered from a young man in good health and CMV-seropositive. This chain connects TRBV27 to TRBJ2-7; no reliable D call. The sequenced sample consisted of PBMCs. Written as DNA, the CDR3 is TGTGCCAGCAGTTTTTCTAGCTCCTACGAGCAGTACTTC. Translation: CASSFSSSYEQYF.